The 4 T cell receptor beta chains given below trace back to one sample, sequenced in a study of blood T cell repertoires in COVID-19. The repertoire was sequenced with immunoSEQ multiplex PCR; TCRdb's copy has only in-frame clones and lacks some. The repertoire holds approximately 200,000 clones, with around 85% as singletons. The sequenced material came from peripheral blood. All receptors come from a woman aged 45-60 years with acute or convalescent COVID-19.

The V gene is TRBV5-1, the J gene TRBJ1-2; TRBD1 agrees at 7 bases. The CDR3 loop spans 14 amino acids. The germline V gene has CDR1 SGHRS and CDR2 YFSETQ. V dropped 4 bases and J dropped 4; count of bases not matched to a gene: 7. The CDR3, as DNA: TGCGCCAGCAGCCCACAGGGGAATGGCTATGGCTACACCTTC. This gives the protein CASSPQGNGYGYTF.

The chain is built from TRBV5-4 and TRBJ1-1; D unresolved. The CDR3 covers 12 residues. Germline V gives CDR1 SGHNT, CDR2 YYREEE (reference sequence). The V and J ends lost 2 bases and 2 bases respectively, with 4 bases between them. The CDR3 sequence: CASSFPNTEAFF. CDR3 in DNA: TGTGCCAGCAGCTTCCCAAACACTGAAGCTTTCTTT.

The rearrangement links TRBV28 to TRBJ2-3; 12 bases agree with TRBD2. The CDR3 loop spans 17 amino acids. V lost 5 bases, J lost 1 base, and 7 bases stayed unmatched. Germline lookup yields CDR1 MDHEN and CDR2 SYDVKM. The CDR3 DNA sequence: TGTGCCAGCAGTCCTAGACTAGCGGGGGCCGGCACAGATACGCAGTATTTT. Amino acid sequence: CASSPRLAGAGTDTQYF.

In this sample, this clone turned up once. The gene calls are TRBV6-4 and TRBJ2-3; tentatively, D is TRBD1 (6 bases). Germline assignment: CDR1 MRHNA and CDR2 SNTAGT. There are 13 residues in the CDR3. The V end was cut by 5 bases, the J end by 6 bases, with 12 bases between. The CDR3 loop is CASSITGTDTQYF. CDR3 DNA sequence: TGTGCCAGCAGTATAACAGGGACGGATACGCAGTATTTT.